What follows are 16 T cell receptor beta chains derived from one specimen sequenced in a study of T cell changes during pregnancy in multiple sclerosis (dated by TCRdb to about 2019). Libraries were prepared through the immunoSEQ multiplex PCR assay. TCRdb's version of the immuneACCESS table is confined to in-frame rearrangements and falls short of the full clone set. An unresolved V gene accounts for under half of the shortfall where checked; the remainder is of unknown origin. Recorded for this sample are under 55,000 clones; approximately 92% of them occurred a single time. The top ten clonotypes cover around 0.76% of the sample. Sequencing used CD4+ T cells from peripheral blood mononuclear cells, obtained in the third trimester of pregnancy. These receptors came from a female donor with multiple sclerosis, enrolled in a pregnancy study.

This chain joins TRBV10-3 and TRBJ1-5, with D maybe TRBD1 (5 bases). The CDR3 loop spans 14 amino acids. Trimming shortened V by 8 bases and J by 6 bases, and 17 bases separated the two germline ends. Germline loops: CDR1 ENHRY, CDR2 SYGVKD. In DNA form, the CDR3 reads TGTGCCATCGGGGTTGGGGGGGAGGGTCAGCCCCAGCATTTT. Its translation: CAIGVGGEGQPQHF.

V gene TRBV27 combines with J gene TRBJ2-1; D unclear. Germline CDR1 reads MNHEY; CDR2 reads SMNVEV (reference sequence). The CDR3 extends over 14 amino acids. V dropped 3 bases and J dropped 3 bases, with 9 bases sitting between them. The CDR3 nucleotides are TGTGCCAGCAGTTTGCGTCGAGGCTACAATGAGCAGTTCTTC. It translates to CASSLRRGYNEQFF.

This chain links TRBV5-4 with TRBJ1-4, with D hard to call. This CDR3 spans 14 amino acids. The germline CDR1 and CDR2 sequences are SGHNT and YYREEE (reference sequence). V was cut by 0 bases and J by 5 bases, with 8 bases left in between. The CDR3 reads CASSLGRRNEKLFF. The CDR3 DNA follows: TGTGCCAGCAGCTTGGGCAGGCGCAATGAAAAACTGTTTTTT.

The CDR3 protein is CASSYSASRGYTF. CDR3 bases: TGTGCCAGCAGTTACTCGGCGTCTAGGGGCTACACCTTC. This chain joins TRBV6-5 and TRBJ1-2, with D unresolved. The CDR3 covers 13 residues. The germline V gene encodes CDR1 MNHEY and CDR2 SVGAGI. V lost 0 bases and J 8 bases, leaving 10 bases between the germline ends.

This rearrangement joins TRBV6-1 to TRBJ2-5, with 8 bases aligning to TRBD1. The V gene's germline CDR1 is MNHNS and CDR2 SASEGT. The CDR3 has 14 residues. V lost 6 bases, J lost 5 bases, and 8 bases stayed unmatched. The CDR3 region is CASSLDRARETQYF. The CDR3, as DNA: TGTGCCAGCAGCCTGGACAGGGCGCGGGAGACCCAGTACTTC.

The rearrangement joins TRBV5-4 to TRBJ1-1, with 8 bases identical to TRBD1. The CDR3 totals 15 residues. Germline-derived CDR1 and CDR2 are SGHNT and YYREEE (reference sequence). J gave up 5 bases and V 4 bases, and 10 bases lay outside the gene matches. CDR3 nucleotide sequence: TGTGCCAGCAGCCGCCTAGGGTACAGGGGGACTGAAGCTTTCTTT. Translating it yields CASSRLGYRGTEAFF. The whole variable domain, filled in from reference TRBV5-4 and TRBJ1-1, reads ETGVTQSPTHLIKTRGQQVTLRCSSQSGHNTVSWYQQALGQGPQFIFQYYREEENGRGNFPPRFSGLQFPNYSSELNVNALELDDSALYLCASSRLGYRGTEAFFGQGTRLTVV.

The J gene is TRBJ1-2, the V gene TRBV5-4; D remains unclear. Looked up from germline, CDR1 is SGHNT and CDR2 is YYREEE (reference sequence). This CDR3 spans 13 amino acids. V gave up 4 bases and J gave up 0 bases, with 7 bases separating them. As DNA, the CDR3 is TGTGCCAGCAGCCTCGGTTCTAACTATGGCTACACCTTC. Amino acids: CASSLGSNYGYTF. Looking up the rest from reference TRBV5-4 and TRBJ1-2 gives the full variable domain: ETGVTQSPTHLIKTRGQQVTLRCSSQSGHNTVSWYQQALGQGPQFIFQYYREEENGRGNFPPRFSGLQFPNYSSELNVNALELDDSALYLCASSLGSNYGYTFGSGTRLTVV.

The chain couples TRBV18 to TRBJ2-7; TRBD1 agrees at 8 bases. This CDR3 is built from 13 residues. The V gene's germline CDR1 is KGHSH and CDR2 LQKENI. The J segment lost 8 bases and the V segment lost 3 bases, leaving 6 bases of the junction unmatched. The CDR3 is CASSPSGTGKQYF. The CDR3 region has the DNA TGTGCCAGCTCACCTTCCGGGACAGGAAAGCAGTACTTC.

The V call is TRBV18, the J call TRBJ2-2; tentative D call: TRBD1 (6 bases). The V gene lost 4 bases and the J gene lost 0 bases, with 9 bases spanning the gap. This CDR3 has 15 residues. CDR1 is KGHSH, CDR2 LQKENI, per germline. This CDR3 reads CASSLDSSNTGELFF. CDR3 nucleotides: TGTGCCAGCTCACTGGACAGCTCGAACACCGGGGAGCTGTTTTTT. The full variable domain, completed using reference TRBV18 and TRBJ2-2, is NAGVMQNPRHLVRRRGQEARLRCSPMKGHSHVYWYRQLPEEGLKFMVYLQKENIIDESGMPKERFSAEFPKEGPSILRIQQVVRGDSAAYFCASSLDSSNTGELFFGEGSRLTVL.

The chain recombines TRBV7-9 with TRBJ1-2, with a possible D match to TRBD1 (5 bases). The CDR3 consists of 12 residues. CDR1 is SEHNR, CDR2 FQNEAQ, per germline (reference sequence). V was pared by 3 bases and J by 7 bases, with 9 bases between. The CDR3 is CASSFGARGYTF. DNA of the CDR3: TGTGCCAGCAGCTTTGGGGCGCGTGGCTACACCTTC.

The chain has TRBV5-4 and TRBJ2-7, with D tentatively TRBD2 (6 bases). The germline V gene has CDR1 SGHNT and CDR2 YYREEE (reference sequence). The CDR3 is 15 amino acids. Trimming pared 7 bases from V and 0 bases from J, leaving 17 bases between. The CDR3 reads CASGNPGDSSYEQYF. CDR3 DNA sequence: TGTGCCAGCGGAAACCCGGGGGATAGCTCCTACGAGCAGTACTTC.

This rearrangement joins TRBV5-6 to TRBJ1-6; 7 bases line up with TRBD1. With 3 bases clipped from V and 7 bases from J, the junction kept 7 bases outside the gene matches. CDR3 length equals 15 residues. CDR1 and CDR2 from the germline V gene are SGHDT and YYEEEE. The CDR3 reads CASSYTGANNSPLHF. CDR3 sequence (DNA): TGTGCCAGCAGCTATACAGGGGCGAACAATTCACCCCTCCACTTT.

CDR3 protein: CASSPLGVLIEQYF. The DNA of the CDR3 is TGTGCCAGCAGTCCCTTGGGAGTACTAATCGAGCAGTACTTC. The chain carries TRBV27 and TRBJ2-7; tentatively, D is TRBD2 (5 bases). Germline V lookup: CDR1 MNHEY, CDR2 SMNVEV (reference sequence). The CDR3 is 14 amino acids. Trimming took 5 bases from V and 6 from J, leaving 17 bases between them.

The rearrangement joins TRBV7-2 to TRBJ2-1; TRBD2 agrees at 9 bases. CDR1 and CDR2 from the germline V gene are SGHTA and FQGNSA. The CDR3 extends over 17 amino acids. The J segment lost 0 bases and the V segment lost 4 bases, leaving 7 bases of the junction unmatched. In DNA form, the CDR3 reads TGTGCCAGCAGCTACCCAGCGGGGGGTGCCTCCTACAATGAGCAGTTCTTC. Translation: CASSYPAGGASYNEQFF.

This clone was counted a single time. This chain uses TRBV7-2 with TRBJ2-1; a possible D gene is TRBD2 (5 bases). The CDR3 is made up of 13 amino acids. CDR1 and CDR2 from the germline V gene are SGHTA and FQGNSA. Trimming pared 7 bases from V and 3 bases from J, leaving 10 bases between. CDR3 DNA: TGTGCCAGCACAAAGAGGGTCTACAATGAGCAGTTCTTC. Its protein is CASTKRVYNEQFF.

The CDR3 here is CASSQEGGRDTQYF. DNA for the CDR3: TGCGCCAGCAGCCAAGAGGGCGGGAGGGATACGCAGTATTTT. The chain is built from TRBV4-1 and TRBJ2-3; 8 bases are shared with TRBD2. V was pared by 0 bases and J by 6 bases, with 2 bases of the junction left unmatched. Germline-derived CDR1 and CDR2 are MGHRA and YSYEKL. The CDR3 is 14 residues long.